The entry below describes one T cell receptor (beta chain). What it binds is unknown. This sample is drawn from a study of shared clonotypes between healthy human individuals. Study-level findings and limits: Only a few donors were included, so the genetic and exposure-history diversity represented was limited.

Deep-level settings were used for running the assay. Input per replicate PCR of unsorted PBMC was roughly 320 ng DNA, corresponding to around 28,000 T cell genomes. TCRdb keeps only in-frame clones here, not all; method: immunoSEQ multiplex PCR. Seen here are about 510,000 clones, 70% to 80% observed once, and the top ten hold approximately 13%. Around 90 million PBMCs per unsorted sample were used for genomic DNA. This clonotype was sampled from a woman in her forties in good health. Some clones in this sample may be carry-over from other donors' samples. The sample was PBMCs.

In nucleotides, the CDR3 is TGCGCCAGCAGCTTCGGGACAGGAACCCCTTACGAGCAGTACTTC. It encodes CASSFGTGTPYEQYF. The chain uses TRBV5-1 and TRBJ2-7; 8 nucleotides line up with TRBD1. With V trimmed by 2 bases and J by 4 bases, 8 bases remained unmatched. This CDR3 has 15 residues. Per the germline V gene, CDR1 is SGHRS and CDR2 is YFSETQ.